Each of the 13 T cell receptor beta chains below was sequenced from the same sample in a study of T cells after yellow fever vaccination. TCRdb re-derived calls from the 5' RACE reads in MiXCR, one entry per CDR3 protein. Among 150,000 to 200,000 distinct CDR3 sequences listed, 7% to 10% were seen once. Specimen: CD8+ T cells sorted from PBMCs, collected 45 days after the yellow fever booster vaccination. These receptors were obtained from a man in his late teens or twenties who received the YFV17D yellow fever vaccine.

The chain has TRBV7-9 and TRBJ2-3; no clear D. V was trimmed by 3 bases and J by 6 bases, leaving 13 bases between them. The CDR3 consists of 14 residues. In germline, CDR1 is SEHNR, CDR2 FQNEAQ (reference sequence). In nucleotides, the CDR3 is TGTGCCAGCAGCTTCGGACCAAATCCCGATACGCAGTATTTT. It is translated as CASSFGPNPDTQYF.

The rearrangement uses TRBV10-3 and TRBJ1-4; the D gene is possibly TRBD1 (5 bases). CDR1 and CDR2 (germline): ENHRY, SYGVKD. The CDR3 runs to 14 residues. V was clipped by 2 bases and J by 4 bases, with 8 bases between them. The CDR3 reads CAISEARDNEKLFF. The CDR3, as DNA: TGTGCCATCAGTGAGGCCAGGGATAATGAAAAACTGTTTTTT.

The chain uses TRBV5-1 and TRBJ2-1; perhaps D is TRBD1 or TRBD2 (5 bases each). Germline V gives CDR1 SGHRS, CDR2 YFSETQ. CDR3 length: 13 residues. Between the trimmed V and J ends, which lost 5 bases and 8 bases, there was a span of 14 bases. In DNA form, the CDR3 reads TGCGCCAGCAGACCTCCTCGGGGCGATGAGCAGTTCTTC. Protein product: CASRPPRGDEQFF. Supplemented by reference TRBV5-1 and TRBJ2-1, the full variable domain reads KAGVTQTPRYLIKTRGQQVTLSCSPISGHRSVSWYQQTPGQGLQFLFEYFSETQRNKGNFPGRFSGRQFSNSRSEMNVSTLELGDSALYLCASRPPRGDEQFFGPGTRLTVL.

This clonotype was seen many times. This chain joins TRBV2 and TRBJ2-5; 9 bases are shared with TRBD1. Germline-derived CDR1 and CDR2 are SNHLY and FYNNEI. The CDR3 contains 17 residues. Trimming removed 2 bases from V and 5 bases from J; junction bases left unmatched: 12. CDR3 nucleotide sequence: TGTGCCAGCAGTGAAAGACTCGGGGACAGGGCGAAGGAGACCCAGTACTTC. Amino acid sequence: CASSERLGDRAKETQYF.

Only a few counts were recorded for this clonotype. The CDR3 loop reads CASSSYQETQYF. DNA for the CDR3: TGTGCCAGCAGCTCCTACCAAGAGACCCAGTACTTC. The chain carries TRBV7-9 and TRBJ2-5; D gene ambiguous. The CDR3 is 12 amino acids. Trimming cost V 4 bases and J 0 bases, with 3 bases left between them. Germline-derived CDR1 and CDR2 are SEHNR and FQNEAQ (reference sequence).

V is TRBV6-2 or TRBV6-3 and J is TRBJ1-1; a possible D gene is TRBD1 (5 bases). Germline CDR1 MNHEY, CDR2 SVGEGT. The length of the CDR3 is 18 residues. Trimming stripped 0 bases from V and 1 base from J, with 18 bases between. This CDR3 is CASSYSSRDPTKNTEAFF. The DNA for the CDR3 is TGTGCCAGCAGTTACTCTTCCAGGGACCCGACAAAGAACACTGAAGCTTTCTTT.

The genes are TRBV4-1 and TRBJ2-3, with TRBD2 matching over 9 bases. The length of the CDR3 is 17 residues. Looked up from germline, CDR1 is MGHRA and CDR2 is YSYEKL. The J segment lost 4 bases and the V segment lost 4 bases, leaving 12 bases of the junction unmatched. Written as DNA, the CDR3 is TGCGCCAGCAGCCCCCCGGGGGGGACTAGCATCGCAGATACGCAGTATTTT. Translated: CASSPPGGTSIADTQYF.

This clonotype turned up a few times. This sequence joins TRBV2 and TRBJ1-4; perhaps TRBD1 as D (6 bases). Trimming shortened V by 3 bases and J by 0 bases, and 20 bases separated the two germline ends. CDR1 is SNHLY and CDR2 is FYNNEI in the germline V gene. CDR3 length: 19 amino acids. DNA for the CDR3: TGTGCCAGCAGTGATCTGGGCAGGGGCCATTTGGCAACTAATGAAAAACTGTTTTTT. Its protein product is CASSDLGRGHLATNEKLFF.

The chain joins TRBV15 to TRBJ2-5, with D perhaps matching TRBD2 (6 bases). From germline, CDR1 is LNHNV and CDR2 YYDKDF (reference sequence). The CDR3 has 16 amino acids. V was cut by 5 bases and J by 7 bases, with 23 bases left in between. CDR3 sequence: CATSQIPRGFQVTQYF. CDR3 coding DNA: TGTGCCACCAGCCAGATACCCCGGGGGTTTCAGGTGACCCAGTACTTC. The full variable domain, with the rest looked up from reference TRBV15 and TRBJ2-5, is DAMVIQNPRYQVTQFGKPVTLSCSQTLNHNVMYWYQQKSSQAPKLLFHYYDKDFNNEADTPDNFQSRRPNTSFCFLDIRSPGLGDTAMYLCATSQIPRGFQVTQYFGPGTRLLVL.

At least ten counts were recorded for this clonotype. CDR3 DNA sequence: TGTGCCAGCAGCCAAGAGGGGACAGTCGTTTACTATGGCTACACCTTC. The encoded protein is CASSQEGTVVYYGYTF. The chain joins TRBV4-2 to TRBJ1-2; TRBD1 matches at 7 bases. Trimming took 0 bases from V and 3 from J; bases not matched to a gene: 7. This CDR3 region has 16 residues. Germline V gene sequence: CDR1 LGHNA, CDR2 YNFKEQ.

The chain links TRBV11-2 to TRBJ1-1; D is unclear. V lost 5 bases and J 11 bases, leaving 18 bases between the germline ends. This CDR3 comprises 13 residues. In germline, CDR1 is SGHAT, CDR2 FQNNGV. The CDR3 protein is CASSLKVGREAFF. The CDR3, as DNA: TGTGCCAGCAGCCTCAAAGTTGGCCGGGAGGCTTTCTTT.

This chain uses TRBV7-9 with TRBJ1-1; D gene unclear. V was shortened by 3 bases and J by 4 bases, with 12 bases between the two germline ends. Germline values: CDR1 SEHNR, CDR2 FQNEAQ (reference sequence). The CDR3 consists of 14 residues. CDR3 residues: CASSFPGQSTEAFF. CDR3 nucleotide sequence: TGTGCCAGCAGCTTTCCGGGCCAGAGCACTGAAGCTTTCTTT.

This clonotype has a handful of counts. The chain employs TRBV11-2 and TRBJ2-2; no clear D gene. CDR1 SGHAT and CDR2 FQNNGV come from the germline V gene. This CDR3 is 15 amino acids long. V lost 0 bases and J 0 bases, leaving 5 bases between the germline ends. The CDR3 is CASSLDATNTGELFF. In DNA, the CDR3 is TGTGCCAGCAGCTTAGACGCCACGAACACCGGGGAGCTGTTTTTT.